Detailed here is one TCR beta chain. The data are from a study of blood T cell repertoires in COVID-19. Background on the study: Sources were T cells, B-cell-depleted T cells, or PBMCs; the material itself was cDNA or gDNA.

Original methodology: Estimation of nucleated cell counts relied on the amplification of reference gene primers. The repertoire was sequenced with immunoSEQ multiplex PCR; TCRdb's copy has only in-frame clones and lacks some. Clonal size and the V and J genes are those of that table, whereas D and trimming came from the DNA. Seen here are 200,000 to 250,000 clones, about 84% observed once, and the top ten hold 7.8%. Between the trimmed V and J ends, which lost 7 bases and 0 bases, there was a span of 12 bases. The CDR3 consists of 13 residues. Germline-derived CDR1 and CDR2 are SQVTM and ANQGSEA. The gene calls are TRBV29-1 and TRBJ1-2, with D possibly TRBD1 on 6 matching bases. The sequenced sample was peripheral blood. The source of this sequence is an elderly woman with COVID-19, enrolled during active disease. CDR3 in DNA: TGCAGCGCTTGGACAGAGTCTAACTATGGCTACACCTTC. This codes for CSAWTESNYGYTF. The variable domain in full, completed from reference TRBV29-1 and TRBJ1-2, reads SAVISQKPSRDICQRGTSLTIQCQVDSQVTMMFWYRQQPGQSLTLIATANQGSEATYESGFVIDKFPISRPNLTFSTLTVSNMSPEDSSIYLCSAWTESNYGYTFGSGTRLTVV.